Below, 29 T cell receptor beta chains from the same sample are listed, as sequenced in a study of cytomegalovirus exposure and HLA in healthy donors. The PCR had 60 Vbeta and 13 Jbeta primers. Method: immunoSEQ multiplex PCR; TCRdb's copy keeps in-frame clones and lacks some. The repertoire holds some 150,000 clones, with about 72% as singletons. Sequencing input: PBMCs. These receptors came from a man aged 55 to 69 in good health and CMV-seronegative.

The chain's CDR3 is CASSQDLGSGANVLTF. The CDR3 DNA sequence: TGCGCCAGCAGCCAAGACCTCGGCTCTGGGGCCAACGTCCTGACTTTC. This chain connects TRBV4-3 to TRBJ2-6; D is uncertain. Trimming pared 0 bases from V and 0 bases from J, leaving 6 bases between. This CDR3 region has 16 residues. Germline V gene sequence: CDR1 LGHNA, CDR2 YSLEER.

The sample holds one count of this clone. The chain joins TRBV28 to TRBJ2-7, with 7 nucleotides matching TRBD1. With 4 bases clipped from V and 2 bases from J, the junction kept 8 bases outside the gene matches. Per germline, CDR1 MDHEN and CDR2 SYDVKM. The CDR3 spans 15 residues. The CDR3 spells CASSSMTGTPYEQYF. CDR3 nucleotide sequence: TGTGCCAGCAGTTCAATGACAGGGACCCCCTACGAGCAGTACTTC.

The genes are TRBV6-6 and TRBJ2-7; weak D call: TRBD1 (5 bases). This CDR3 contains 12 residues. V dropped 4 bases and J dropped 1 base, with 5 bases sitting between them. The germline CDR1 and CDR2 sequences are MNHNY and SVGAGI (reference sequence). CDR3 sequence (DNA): TGTGCCAGCAGTTCAGGGTCCTACGAGCAGTACTTC. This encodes CASSSGSYEQYF.

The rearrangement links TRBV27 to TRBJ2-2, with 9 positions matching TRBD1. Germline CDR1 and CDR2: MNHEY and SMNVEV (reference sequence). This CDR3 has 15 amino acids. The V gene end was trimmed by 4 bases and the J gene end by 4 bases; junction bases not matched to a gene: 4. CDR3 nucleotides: TGTGCCAGCAGTTACAAACAGGGGGCCACCGGGGAGCTGTTTTTT. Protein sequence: CASSYKQGATGELFF.

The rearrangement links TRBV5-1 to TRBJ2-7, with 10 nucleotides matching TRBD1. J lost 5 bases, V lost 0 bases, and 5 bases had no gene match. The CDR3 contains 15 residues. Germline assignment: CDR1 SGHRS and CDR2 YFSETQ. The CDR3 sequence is CASSLGDRGWDEQYF. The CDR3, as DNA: TGCGCCAGCAGCTTGGGGGACAGGGGTTGGGACGAGCAGTACTTC. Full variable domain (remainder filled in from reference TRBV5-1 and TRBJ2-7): KAGVTQTPRYLIKTRGQQVTLSCSPISGHRSVSWYQQTPGQGLQFLFEYFSETQRNKGNFPGRFSGRQFSNSRSEMNVSTLELGDSALYLCASSLGDRGWDEQYFGPGTRLTVT.

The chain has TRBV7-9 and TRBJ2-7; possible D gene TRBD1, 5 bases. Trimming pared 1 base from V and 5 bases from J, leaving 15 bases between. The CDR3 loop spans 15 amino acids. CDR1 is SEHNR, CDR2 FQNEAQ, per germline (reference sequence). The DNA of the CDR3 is TGTGCCAGCAGCTTAGGACAGCCCGGTACCGACGAGCAGTACTTC. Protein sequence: CASSLGQPGTDEQYF.

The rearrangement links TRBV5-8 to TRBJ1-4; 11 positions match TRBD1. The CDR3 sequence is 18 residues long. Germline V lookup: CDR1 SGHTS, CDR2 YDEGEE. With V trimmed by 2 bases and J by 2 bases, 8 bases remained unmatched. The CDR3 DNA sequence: TGTGCCAGCAGCTTCCGGACAGGGGGCGCGGGGACTAATGAAAAACTGTTTTTT. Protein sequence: CASSFRTGGAGTNEKLFF. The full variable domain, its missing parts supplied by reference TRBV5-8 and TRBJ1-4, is EAGVTQSPTHLIKTRGQQATLRCSPISGHTSVYWYQQALGLGLQFLLWYDEGEERNRGNFPPRFSGRQFPNYSSELNVNALELEDSALYLCASSFRTGGAGTNEKLFFGSGTQLSVL.

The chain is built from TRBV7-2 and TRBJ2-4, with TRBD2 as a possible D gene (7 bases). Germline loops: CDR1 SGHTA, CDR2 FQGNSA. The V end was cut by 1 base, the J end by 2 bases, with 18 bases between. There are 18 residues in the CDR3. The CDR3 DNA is TGTGCCAGCAGCTTAGGATGGGGGGGGCAATTGTCCAAAAACATTCAGTACTTC. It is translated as CASSLGWGGQLSKNIQYF.

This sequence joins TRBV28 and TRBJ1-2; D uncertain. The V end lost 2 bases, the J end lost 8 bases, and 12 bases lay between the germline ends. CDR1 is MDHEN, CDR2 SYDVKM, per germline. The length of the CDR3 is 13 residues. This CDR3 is CASSLEAGGGYTF. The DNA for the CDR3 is TGTGCCAGCAGTTTAGAGGCAGGAGGAGGCTACACCTTC.

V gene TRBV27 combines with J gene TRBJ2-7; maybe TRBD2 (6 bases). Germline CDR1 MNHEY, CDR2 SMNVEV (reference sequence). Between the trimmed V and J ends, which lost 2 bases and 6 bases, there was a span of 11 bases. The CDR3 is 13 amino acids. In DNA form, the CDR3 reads TGTGCCAGCAGTTTAGAGCCGGAGGGCGAGCAGTACTTC. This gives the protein CASSLEPEGEQYF.

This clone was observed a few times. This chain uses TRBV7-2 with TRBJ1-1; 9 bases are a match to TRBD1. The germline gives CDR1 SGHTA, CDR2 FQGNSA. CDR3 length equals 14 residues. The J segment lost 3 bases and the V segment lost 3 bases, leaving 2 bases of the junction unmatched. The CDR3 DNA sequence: TGTGCCAGCAGCTTCGGGACAGGGTACACTGAAGCTTTCTTT. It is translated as CASSFGTGYTEAFF. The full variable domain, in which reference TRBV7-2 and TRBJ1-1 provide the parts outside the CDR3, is GAGVSQSPSNKVTEKGKDVELRCDPISGHTALYWYRQSLGQGLEFLIYFQGNSAPDKSGLPSDRFSAERTGGSVSTLTIQRTQQEDSAVYLCASSFGTGYTEAFFGQGTRLTVV.

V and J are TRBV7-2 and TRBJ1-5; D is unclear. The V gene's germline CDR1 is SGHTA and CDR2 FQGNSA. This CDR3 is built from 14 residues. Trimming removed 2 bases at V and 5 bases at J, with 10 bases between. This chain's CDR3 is CASSLLSGDQPQHF. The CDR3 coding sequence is TGTGCCAGCAGCTTATTGAGCGGGGATCAGCCCCAGCATTTT.

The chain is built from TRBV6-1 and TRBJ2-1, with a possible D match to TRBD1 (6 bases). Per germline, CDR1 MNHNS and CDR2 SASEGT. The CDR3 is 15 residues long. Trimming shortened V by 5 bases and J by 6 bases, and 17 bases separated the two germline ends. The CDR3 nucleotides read TGTGCCAGCAGTCCTACAGGGTACGTCCTCAATGAGCAGTTCTTC. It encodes CASSPTGYVLNEQFF.

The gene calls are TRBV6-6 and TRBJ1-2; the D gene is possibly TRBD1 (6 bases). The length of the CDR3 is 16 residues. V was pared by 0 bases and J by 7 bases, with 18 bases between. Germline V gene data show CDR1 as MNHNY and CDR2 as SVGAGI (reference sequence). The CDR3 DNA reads TGTGCCAGCAGTTACTCGAGAGGGCAGGGAGGGGGTGGCTACACCTTC. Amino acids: CASSYSRGQGGGGYTF.

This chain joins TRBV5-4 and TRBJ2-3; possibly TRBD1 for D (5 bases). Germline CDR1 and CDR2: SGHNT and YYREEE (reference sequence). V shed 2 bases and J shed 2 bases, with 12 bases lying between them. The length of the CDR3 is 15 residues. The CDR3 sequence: CASSFGQQHTDTQYF. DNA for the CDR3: TGTGCCAGCAGCTTTGGACAACAACACACAGATACGCAGTATTTT.

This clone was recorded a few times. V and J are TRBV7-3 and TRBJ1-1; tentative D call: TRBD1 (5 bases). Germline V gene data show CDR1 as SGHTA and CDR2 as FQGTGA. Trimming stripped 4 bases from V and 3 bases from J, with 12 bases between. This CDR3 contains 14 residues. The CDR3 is CASSWPSRDTEAFF. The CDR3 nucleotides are TGTGCCAGCAGCTGGCCGAGCAGGGACACTGAAGCTTTCTTT. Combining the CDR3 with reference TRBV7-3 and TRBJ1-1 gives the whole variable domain GAGVSQTPSNKVTEKGKYVELRCDPISGHTALYWYRQSLGQGPEFLIYFQGTGAADDSGLPNDRFFAVRPEGSVSTLKIQRTERGDSAVYLCASSWPSRDTEAFFGQGTRLTVV.

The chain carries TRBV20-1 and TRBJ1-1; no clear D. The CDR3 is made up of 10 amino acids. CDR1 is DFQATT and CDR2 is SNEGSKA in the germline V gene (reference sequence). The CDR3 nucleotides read TGCAGCCCCACCTCTCGCGAGGCTTTCTTT. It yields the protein CSPTSREAFF.

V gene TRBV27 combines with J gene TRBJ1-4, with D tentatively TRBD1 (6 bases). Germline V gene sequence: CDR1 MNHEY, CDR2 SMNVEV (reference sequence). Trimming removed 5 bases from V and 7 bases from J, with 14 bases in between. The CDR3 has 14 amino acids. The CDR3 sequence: CASSLGGIGEKLFF. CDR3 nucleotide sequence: TGTGCCAGCAGTCTAGGGGGTATCGGTGAAAAACTGTTTTTT.

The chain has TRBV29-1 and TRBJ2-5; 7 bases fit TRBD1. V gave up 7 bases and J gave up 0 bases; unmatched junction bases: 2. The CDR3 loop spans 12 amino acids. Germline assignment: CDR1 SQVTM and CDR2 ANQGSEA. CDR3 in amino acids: CSGQGYQETQYF. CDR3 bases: TGCAGCGGACAGGGATACCAAGAGACCCAGTACTTC. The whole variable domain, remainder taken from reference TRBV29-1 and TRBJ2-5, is SAVISQKPSRDICQRGTSLTIQCQVDSQVTMMFWYRQQPGQSLTLIATANQGSEATYESGFVIDKFPISRPNLTFSTLTVSNMSPEDSSIYLCSGQGYQETQYFGPGTRLLVL.

The DNA of the CDR3 is TGTTGCGGGGCGGGCGGGGCCAACGTCCTGACTTTC. This gives the protein CCGAGGANVLTF. This sequence joins TRBV5-8 and TRBJ2-6; tentative D call: TRBD2 (6 bases). There are 12 residues in the CDR3. The germline V gene has CDR1 SGHTS and CDR2 YDEGEE. The complete variable domain, with remaining parts taken from reference TRBV5-8 and TRBJ2-6, reads EAGVTQSPTHLIKTRGQQATLRCSPISGHTSVYWYQQALGLGLQFLLWYDEGEERNRGNFPPRFSGRQFPNYSSELNVNALELEDSALYLCCGAGGANVLTFGAGSRLTVL.

The CDR3 protein is CASSLDRGEQFF. Written as DNA, the CDR3 is TGTGCCAGCAGCTTGGACAGGGGTGAGCAGTTCTTC. This chain uses TRBV5-8 with TRBJ2-1; 7 bases agree with TRBD1. The CDR3 spans 12 residues. Trimming took 0 bases from V and 9 from J; bases not matched to a gene: 0. Per germline, CDR1 SGHTS and CDR2 YDEGEE.

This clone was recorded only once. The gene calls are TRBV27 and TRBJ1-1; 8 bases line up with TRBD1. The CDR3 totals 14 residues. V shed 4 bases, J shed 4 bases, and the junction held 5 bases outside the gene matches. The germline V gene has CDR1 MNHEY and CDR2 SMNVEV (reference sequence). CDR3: CASSSSTGGTEAFF. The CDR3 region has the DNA TGTGCCAGCAGTTCATCAACAGGGGGCACTGAAGCTTTCTTT.

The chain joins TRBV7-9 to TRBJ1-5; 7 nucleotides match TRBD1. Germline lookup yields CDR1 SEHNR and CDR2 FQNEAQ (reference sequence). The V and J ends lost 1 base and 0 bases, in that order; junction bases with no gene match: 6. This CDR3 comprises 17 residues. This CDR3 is CASSLGDSSNSNQPQHF. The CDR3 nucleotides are TGTGCCAGCAGCTTAGGGGACAGCTCTAATAGCAATCAGCCCCAGCATTTT.

In DNA form, the CDR3 reads TGCGCCAGCAGCCAAGGACTAGCGGGAGGGGGGGATGAGCAGTTCTTC. Encoded protein: CASSQGLAGGGDEQFF. The chain joins TRBV4-3 to TRBJ2-1, with TRBD2 matching over 14 bases. Germline values: CDR1 LGHNA, CDR2 YSLEER. Trimming removed 1 base from V and 8 bases from J; junction bases left unmatched: 4. There are 16 residues in the CDR3.

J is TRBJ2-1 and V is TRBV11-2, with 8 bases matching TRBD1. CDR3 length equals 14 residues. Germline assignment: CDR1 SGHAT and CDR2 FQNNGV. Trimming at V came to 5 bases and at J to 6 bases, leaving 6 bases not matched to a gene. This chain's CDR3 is CASSLQGASNEQFF. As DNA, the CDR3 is TGTGCCAGCAGCCTTCAGGGGGCGAGCAATGAGCAGTTCTTC.

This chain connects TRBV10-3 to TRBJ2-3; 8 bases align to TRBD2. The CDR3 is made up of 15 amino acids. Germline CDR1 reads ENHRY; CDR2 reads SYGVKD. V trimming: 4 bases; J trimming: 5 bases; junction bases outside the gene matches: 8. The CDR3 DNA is TGTGCCATCAGTGGCACTAGCGGAGGGGTAGATACGCAGTATTTT. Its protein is CAISGTSGGVDTQYF.

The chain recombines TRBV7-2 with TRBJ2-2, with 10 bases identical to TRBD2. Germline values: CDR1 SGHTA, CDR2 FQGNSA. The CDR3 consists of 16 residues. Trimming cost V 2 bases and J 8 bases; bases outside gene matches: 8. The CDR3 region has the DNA TGTGCCAGCAGCTTAAGTCTAGCGGGAGCCAGGGGGGAGCTGTTTTTT. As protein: CASSLSLAGARGELFF. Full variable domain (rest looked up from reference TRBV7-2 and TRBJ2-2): GAGVSQSPSNKVTEKGKDVELRCDPISGHTALYWYRQSLGQGLEFLIYFQGNSAPDKSGLPSDRFSAERTGGSVSTLTIQRTQQEDSAVYLCASSLSLAGARGELFFGEGSRLTVL.

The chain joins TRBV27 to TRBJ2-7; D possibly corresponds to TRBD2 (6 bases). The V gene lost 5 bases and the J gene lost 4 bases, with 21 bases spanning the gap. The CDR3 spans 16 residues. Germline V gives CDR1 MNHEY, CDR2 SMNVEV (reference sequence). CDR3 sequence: CASSPRGIRREYEQYF. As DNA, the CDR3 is TGTGCCAGCAGTCCCCGCGGGATACGAAGGGAGTACGAGCAGTACTTC.

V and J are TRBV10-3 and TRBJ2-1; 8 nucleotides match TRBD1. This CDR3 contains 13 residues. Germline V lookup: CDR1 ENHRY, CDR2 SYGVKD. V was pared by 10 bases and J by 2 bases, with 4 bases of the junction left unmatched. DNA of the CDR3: TGTGCCACCGGGACAGGAGCCTACAATGAGCAGTTCTTC. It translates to CATGTGAYNEQFF.